The source of this T cell receptor beta chain is a study of T cell repertoires in cytomegalovirus infection. Looking at the study overall: The authors relied on CMV epitopes, both recently identified HLA-C-restricted and well-studied HLA-B-restricted. Public TCR beta signatures indicated both CMV infection and matching HLA type.

The CDR3 sequence is 11 residues long. Trimming pared 3 bases from V and 2 bases from J, leaving 2 bases between. Findings of the study overall: Dominating the ex vivo response were TCR beta clonotypes that were CMV-specific and HLA-C-restricted. Of the TCR beta families, the public ones yielded a cumulative frequency that identified carriers of CMV plus the relevant HLA.

This clonotype appeared a few times. No antigen is known for it. TCRdb itself ran the reads through MiXCR, one entry per CDR3 protein. The profile shows about 470,000 distinct CDR3 sequences, about two fifths of them singletons. This chain connects TRBV12-3 or TRBV12-4 to TRBJ2-7; D not resolved. Sequencing was performed on cultured PBMCs, taken from culture after CMV antigen stimulation. The TCR was taken from a human donor in good health (CMV status not recorded). Some clones in this sample may be carry-over from other donors' samples. CDR3 nucleotides: TGTGCCAGCAGTTTTACCTACGAGCAGTACTTC. Translating it yields CASSFTYEQYF.